The TCR beta chain under discussion was sequenced for a study of technical replicates of blood from a handful of donors. CDR3 size: 15 residues. V trimming: 3 bases; J trimming: 2 bases; junction bases outside the gene matches: 6. From germline, CDR1 is MGHRA and CDR2 YSYEKL. Clones were sequenced by immunoSEQ multiplex PCR, and TCRdb holds only the in-frame ones, with some missing. The sample carries around 79,000 clones, 85% to 95% recorded once. The table lists this clone with a few counts. This sequence joins TRBV4-1 and TRBJ2-7, with 8 bases aligning to TRBD2. This receptor was identified in a human donor in good health. Source material: T cells isolated from PBMCs. CDR3 protein: CASSQVTSETYEQYF. In DNA form, the CDR3 reads TGCGCCAGCAGCCAGGTGACTAGCGAGACCTACGAGCAGTACTTC.